The 21 T cell receptor beta chains in this list originate from one sample, sequenced in a study of T cells in localized non-small cell lung cancer. TCRdb's copy holds only in-frame clones and misses some; the assay was immunoSEQ multiplex PCR. The sample lists fewer than 900 clones, roughly a third occurring once. This specimen consisted of normal lung tissue next to the tumor, obtained before any cancer treatment. All receptors derive from an older male donor with stage II squamous cell lung carcinoma.

A few counts support this clone. In DNA form, the CDR3 reads TGTGCCAGCAGCCCTTTTGGACTTCCCTCCAATGAGCAGTTCTTC. This encodes CASSPFGLPSNEQFF. The V gene is TRBV14, the J gene TRBJ2-1; a possible D gene is TRBD2 (5 bases). Germline V lookup: CDR1 SGHDN, CDR2 FVKESK. Trimming removed 4 bases from V and 6 bases from J, with 16 bases in between. This CDR3 has 15 residues.

This clone was counted once. The rearrangement uses TRBV18 and TRBJ2-3, with 8 bases fitting TRBD2. This CDR3 region has 15 residues. With 2 bases clipped from V and 0 bases from J, the junction kept 1 base outside the gene matches. Looked up from germline, CDR1 is KGHSH and CDR2 is LQKENI. The CDR3, as DNA: TGTGCCAGCTCACCATTAGCGGGGAGCACAGATACGCAGTATTTT. Encoded protein: CASSPLAGSTDTQYF.

In its sample, this clone ranks as medium-sized (0.01 to 0.1%). The chain joins TRBV11-3 to TRBJ1-4, with D possibly TRBD1 on 6 matching bases. V lost 5 bases and J lost 7, with 17 bases in between. The CDR3 length is 15 residues. The germline V gene has CDR1 SGHNT and CDR2 YENEEA. The DNA for the CDR3 is TGTGCCAGCAGCGTCGCTCCGGGGGGCACTGAAAAACTGTTTTTT. Amino acids: CASSVAPGGTEKLFF.

V and J are TRBV28 and TRBJ2-7; D is uncertain. Trimming left V 3 bases short and J 2 bases short, with 5 bases between. Per germline, CDR1 MDHEN and CDR2 SYDVKM. The CDR3 is 12 amino acids. As DNA, the CDR3 is TGTGCCAGCAGTTTGGAAGCCTACGAGCAGTACTTC. Translated: CASSLEAYEQYF.

The CDR3 region is CASSLPGGQSDTQYF. DNA for the CDR3: TGTGCCAGCAGTCTACCAGGGGGTCAGTCAGATACGCAGTATTTT. The chain is built from TRBV28 and TRBJ2-3, with TRBD1 matching over 7 bases. CDR1 is MDHEN and CDR2 is SYDVKM in the germline V gene. The CDR3 covers 15 residues. The V and J ends lost 5 bases and 4 bases, in that order; junction bases with no gene match: 9.

The chain is built from TRBV30 and TRBJ2-7; 9 nucleotides line up with TRBD2. The CDR3 loop spans 13 amino acids. After removal of 0 bases from V and 6 bases from J, the junction contained 3 bases not matched to a gene. CDR1 is GTSNPN and CDR2 is SVGIG in the germline V gene (reference sequence). CDR3 nucleotide sequence: TGTGCCTGGAGTGTAGCGGGAGGATCCGAGCAGTACTTC. This gives the protein CAWSVAGGSEQYF.

This sequence joins TRBV11-3 and TRBJ2-1, with D hard to call. The CDR3 sequence is 15 residues long. From germline, CDR1 is SGHNT and CDR2 YENEEA. The ends were cut back, 8 bases at V and 0 bases at J, with 14 bases in the middle. CDR3 DNA sequence: TGTGCCAGCCGTACTCGGATCAGCTCCTACAATGAGCAGTTCTTC. This sequence encodes CASRTRISSYNEQFF.

By frequency in the sample, this clone is large. The chain links TRBV7-2 to TRBJ2-5, with D unresolved. The CDR3 consists of 13 residues. Trimming removed 2 bases at V and 2 bases at J, with 6 bases between. Germline V gene data show CDR1 as SGHTA and CDR2 as FQGNSA. CDR3 in DNA: TGTGCCAGCAGCTTATGGCAGCAAGAGACCCAGTACTTC. Translation gives CASSLWQQETQYF.

This clone is categorized as medium-sized. The V call is TRBV6-8, the J call TRBJ2-6, with TRBD2 matching 7 bases. Germline V gives CDR1 MNHGY, CDR2 SAAAGT. J was trimmed by 1 base and V by 9 bases; bases with no gene match: 6. CDR3 length: 15 amino acids. CDR3 coding DNA: TGTGCCAGTTCGGGGAGGGGTTCTGGGGCCAACGTCCTGACTTTC. This translates into CASSGRGSGANVLTF.

The chain carries TRBV11-3 and TRBJ1-5; D not resolved. Trimming took 3 bases from V and 3 from J, leaving 9 bases between them. Germline V gene sequence: CDR1 SGHNT, CDR2 YENEEA. CDR3 length: 14 residues. CDR3 protein: CASSFGVNNQPQHF. The CDR3 nucleotides read TGTGCCAGCAGCTTTGGAGTAAACAATCAGCCCCAGCATTTT.

This rearrangement joins TRBV29-1 to TRBJ2-1, with 12 bases aligning to TRBD1. The CDR3 contains 13 residues. V shed 4 bases, J shed 7 bases, and the junction held 2 bases outside the gene matches. Germline CDR1 is SQVTM and CDR2 is ANQGSEA. CDR3 bases: TGCAGCGTTGGGGGACAGGGGGCGAATGAGCAGTTCTTC. Translation gives CSVGGQGANEQFF.

This clone was detected only a few times. The chain is built from TRBV19 and TRBJ2-1, with TRBD1 as a possible D gene (5 bases). V was cut by 4 bases and J by 6 bases, with 19 bases left in between. The CDR3 extends over 16 amino acids. Per germline, CDR1 LNHDA and CDR2 SQIVND (reference sequence). CDR3 nucleotide sequence: TGTGCCAGTAGTAGCAGGTTAGGGGCAGTGGGCAATGAGCAGTTCTTC. This gives the protein CASSSRLGAVGNEQFF.

This clone is large within its sample. The V call is TRBV11-3, the J call TRBJ2-1; 14 nucleotides agree with TRBD2. V was pared by 5 bases and J by 7 bases, with 4 bases of the junction left unmatched. From germline, CDR1 is SGHNT and CDR2 YENEEA. This CDR3 is built from 15 residues. For the CDR3, the DNA is TGTGCCAGCAGCCCGAGGACTAGCGGGAGGAATGAGCAGTTCTTC. Translated, it gives CASSPRTSGRNEQFF.

This clone was counted only a few times. The chain links TRBV11-3 to TRBJ2-2; TRBD2 matches at 12 bases. This CDR3 contains 16 residues. CDR1 and CDR2 (germline): SGHNT, YENEEA. With 5 bases clipped from V and 8 bases from J, the junction kept 9 bases outside the gene matches. CDR3 loop: CASSPVTSGRAGELFF. The CDR3 DNA reads TGTGCCAGCAGCCCCGTGACTAGCGGGAGAGCTGGGGAGCTGTTTTTT.

This clone was seen more than once but under ten times. The V and J genes are TRBV9 and TRBJ1-5; D remains ambiguous. CDR3 size: 13 residues. V gave up 5 bases and J gave up 9 bases, with 15 bases separating them. Germline V gene sequence: CDR1 SGDLS, CDR2 YYNGEE. CDR3 protein: CASSEGPGGPQHF. CDR3 in DNA: TGTGCCAGCAGTGAGGGCCCGGGTGGGCCCCAGCATTTT. Full variable domain (missing parts from reference TRBV9 and TRBJ1-5): DSGVTQTPKHLITATGQRVTLRCSPRSGDLSVYWYQQSLDQGLQFLIQYYNGEERAKGNILERFSAQQFPDLHSELNLSSLELGDSALYFCASSEGPGGPQHFGDGTRLSIL.

The chain joins TRBV2 to TRBJ1-5; possible D gene TRBD1, 6 bases. Germline CDR1 and CDR2: SNHLY and FYNNEI. The CDR3 covers 14 residues. Trimming took off 3 bases at V and 9 bases at J, with 15 bases between the two ends. CDR3 region: CASSEGPGAGPQHF. The CDR3 region has the DNA TGTGCCAGCAGTGAGGGTCCGGGGGCGGGGCCCCAGCATTTT.

The chain employs TRBV19 and TRBJ2-3; perhaps TRBD1 as D (6 bases). Between the trimmed V and J ends, which lost 4 bases and 0 bases, there was a span of 14 bases. Looked up from germline, CDR1 is LNHDA and CDR2 is SQIVND (reference sequence). CDR3 length: 16 residues. CDR3: CASSSWDTRSTDTQYF. The CDR3, as DNA: TGTGCCAGTAGTAGTTGGGACACTCGGAGCACAGATACGCAGTATTTT.

The CDR3 DNA reads as TGTGCCAGCTGCGAAGGGAGCACTGAAGCTTTCTTT. Translating it yields CASCEGSTEAFF. This sequence joins TRBV28 and TRBJ1-1; D gene uncertain. Trimming left V 8 bases short and J 4 bases short, with 11 bases between. From germline, CDR1 is MDHEN and CDR2 SYDVKM. This CDR3 spans 12 amino acids.

This chain joins TRBV19 and TRBJ1-2, with D possibly matching TRBD1 (5 bases). CDR1 and CDR2 (germline): LNHDA, SQIVND (reference sequence). The CDR3 covers 12 residues. Trimming took 7 bases from V and 10 from J, leaving 16 bases between them. The CDR3 region is CASTPGGFDYTF. As DNA, the CDR3 is TGTGCCAGTACTCCGGGGGGGTTTGACTACACCTTC.

This chain joins TRBV18 and TRBJ2-4, with 8 bases matching TRBD2. The CDR3 consists of 15 residues. V shed 0 bases and J 10 bases; nucleotides not matched to a gene: 8. The germline CDR1 and CDR2 sequences are KGHSH and LQKENI. The CDR3, as DNA: TGTGCCAGCTCACCACCGGCGGGAGGTCTCCCGATTCAGTACTTC. Encoded protein: CASSPPAGGLPIQYF. The complete variable domain, with remaining parts taken from reference TRBV18 and TRBJ2-4, reads NAGVMQNPRHLVRRRGQEARLRCSPMKGHSHVYWYRQLPEEGLKFMVYLQKENIIDESGMPKERFSAEFPKEGPSILRIQQVVRGDSAAYFCASSPPAGGLPIQYFGAGTRLSVL.

In its sample, this clone was seen a few times. This chain uses TRBV30 with TRBJ1-3, with 10 bases aligning to TRBD1. CDR3 size: 18 residues. In germline, CDR1 is GTSNPN, CDR2 SVGIG (reference sequence). The trim removed 4 bases at V and 0 bases at J, leaving 12 bases unmatched. CDR3 DNA sequence: TGTGCCTGGACCGGGACAGGGGTGAGGGGGCACTCTGGAAACACCATATATTTT. This translates into CAWTGTGVRGHSGNTIYF.